Following are 3 T cell receptor beta chains from one sample sequenced in a study of blood T cell repertoires in COVID-19. TCRdb's table, derived via immunoSEQ multiplex PCR, lists solely in-frame clones and lacks some. The sample has some 140,000 clones; 79% are singletons. Input material: peripheral blood. These receptors were collected from a man in his sixties with acute or convalescent COVID-19.

The rearrangement uses TRBV28 and TRBJ1-2; maybe TRBD1 (6 bases). Germline V CDR1 and CDR2: MDHEN, SYDVKM. The CDR3 consists of 14 residues. The V end was cut by 5 bases, the J end by 5 bases, with 15 bases between. The CDR3 loop reads CASSIVGTLYGYTF. CDR3 nucleotide sequence: TGTGCCAGCAGTATCGTCGGGACACTATATGGCTACACCTTC.

The V and J genes are TRBV6-6 and TRBJ1-1, with TRBD1 identical over 7 bases. Looked up from germline, CDR1 is MNHNY and CDR2 is SVGAGI (reference sequence). Trimming removed 5 bases from V and 7 bases from J; junction bases left unmatched: 7. The CDR3 runs to 13 residues. For the CDR3, the DNA is TGTGCCAGCAGTATTACAGGGGAAGGTGAAGCTTTCTTT. It codes for CASSITGEGEAFF.

Only one count was recorded for this clone. The J gene is TRBJ1-4, the V gene TRBV25-1; D is perhaps TRBD1 (6 bases). V was shortened by 4 bases and J by 6 bases, with 15 bases between the two germline ends. Germline V lookup: CDR1 MGHDK, CDR2 SYGVNS. The CDR3 is 15 amino acids. CDR3 sequence: CASSGGSGGYEKLFF. CDR3 in DNA: TGTGCCAGCAGTGGGGGTTCTGGGGGCTATGAAAAACTGTTTTTT. Using reference TRBV25-1 and TRBJ1-4 for the parts outside the CDR3, the full variable domain is EADIYQTPRYLVIGTGKKITLECSQTMGHDKMYWYQQDPGMELHLIHYSYGVNSTEKGDLSSESTVSRIRTEHFPLTLESARPSHTSQYLCASSGGSGGYEKLFFGSGTQLSVL.